This T cell receptor (beta chain) stems from a study of cytomegalovirus exposure and HLA in healthy donors. Across the whole study: Unique TCR beta sequences numbering over 100 million came from around 180 million T cells in an earlier analysis.

CDR3 length: 15 residues. The junction had 6 bases not matched to a gene; V was cut back by 5 bases and J by 7 bases. Germline values: CDR1 SGHVS, CDR2 FNYEAQ. The PCR had 60 Vbeta and 13 Jbeta primers. Some clones are missing from TCRdb's copy, which holds only in-frame ones; the method was immunoSEQ multiplex PCR. The sample lists 150,000 to 200,000 clones, about 85% occurring once. The specimen sequenced was PBMCs. The clonotype comes from a young man in good health and CMV-seropositive. V gene TRBV7-6 combines with J gene TRBJ1-6, with TRBD1 matching over 9 bases. As DNA, the CDR3 is TGTGCCAGCAGCGCAAACAGGGGGCAAAATTCACCCCTCCACTTT. As protein: CASSANRGQNSPLHF.